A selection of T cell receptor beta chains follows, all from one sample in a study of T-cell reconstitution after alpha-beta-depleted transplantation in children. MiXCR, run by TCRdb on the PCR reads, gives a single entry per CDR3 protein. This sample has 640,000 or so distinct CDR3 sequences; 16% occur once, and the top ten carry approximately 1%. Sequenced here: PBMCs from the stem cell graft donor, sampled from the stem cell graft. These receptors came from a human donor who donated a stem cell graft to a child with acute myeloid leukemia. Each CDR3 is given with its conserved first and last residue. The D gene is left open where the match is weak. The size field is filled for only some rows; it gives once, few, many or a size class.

CDR3: CSAQRTRGRPNEQFF
DNA: TGCAGTGCCCAAAGAACCCGGGGGCGCCCCAATGAGCAGTTCTTC
D: -
J: TRBJ2-1
V: TRBV20-1
size: many

CDR3: CASSFGGSYEQYF
DNA: TGTGCCAGCAGTTTCGGGGGTTCCTACGAGCAGTACTTC
D: -
J: TRBJ2-7
V: TRBV12-3/TRBV12-4
size: many

CDR3: CSARDYGAGGPVDTQYF
DNA: TGCAGTGCTAGAGATTATGGGGCGGGGGGGCCGGTAGATACGCAGTATTTT
D: TRBD2
J: TRBJ2-3
V: TRBV20-1
size: -

CDR3: CASKLRGEVYGYTF
DNA: TGTGCCAGCAAATTAAGAGGGGAGGTATATGGCTACACCTTC
D: -
J: TRBJ1-2
V: TRBV6-1
size: many

CDR3: CSAREWGANSPLHF
DNA: TGCAGTGCTAGAGAATGGGGGGCCAATTCACCCCTCCACTTT
D: -
J: TRBJ1-6
V: TRBV20-1
size: -

CDR3: CASSLSSVDTQYF
DNA: TGTGCCAGCAGCTTATCCAGCGTGGATACGCAGTATTTT
D: -
J: TRBJ2-3
V: TRBV7-2
size: many

CDR3: CASSAYGQETQYF
DNA: TGTGCCAGCAGTGCCTACGGCCAAGAGACCCAGTACTTC
D: -
J: TRBJ2-5
V: TRBV25-1
size: many

CDR3: CASSLGGKGTGELFF
DNA: TGTGCCAGCAGTTTAGGTGGAAAAGGCACCGGGGAGCTGTTTTTT
D: -
J: TRBJ2-2
V: TRBV12-3/TRBV12-4
size: few

CDR3: CASSLDTHRAMNTEAFF
DNA: TGTGCCAGCAGCTTGGATACACACAGGGCCATGAACACTGAAGCTTTCTTT
D: -
J: TRBJ1-1
V: TRBV5-6
size: -

CDR3: CASSLPTGTSDGNEQFF
DNA: TGTGCCAGCAGCCTCCCGACCGGGACTAGCGACGGCAATGAGCAGTTCTTC
D: TRBD2
J: TRBJ2-1
V: TRBV3-1
size: -

CDR3: CASSLEWFEQYF
DNA: TGTGCCAGCAGCTTAGAGTGGTTCGAGCAGTACTTC
D: -
J: TRBJ2-7
V: TRBV7-2
size: -

CDR3: CASSQARGPDGYTF
DNA: TGTGCCAGCAGCCAAGCTCGGGGCCCGGATGGCTACACCTTC
D: -
J: TRBJ1-2
V: TRBV3-1
size: -

CDR3: CAVLIGNTEAFF
DNA: TGTGCCGTATTGATAGGGAACACTGAAGCTTTCTTT
D: -
J: TRBJ1-1
V: TRBV12-3/TRBV12-4
size: few

CDR3: CSARDRTGAYEQYF
DNA: TGCAGTGCTAGAGATCGGACAGGGGCCTACGAGCAGTACTTC
D: TRBD1
J: TRBJ2-7
V: TRBV20-1
size: many

CDR3: CSARARYESNTEAFF
DNA: TGCAGTGCTAGAGCTCGGTATGAGTCGAACACTGAAGCTTTCTTT
D: -
J: TRBJ1-1
V: TRBV20-1
size: many

CDR3: CASSHQDQETQYF
DNA: TGTGCCAGCAGCCACCAGGATCAAGAGACCCAGTACTTC
D: -
J: TRBJ2-5
V: TRBV7-6
size: many

CDR3: CSATASDREKLFF
DNA: TGCAGTGCTACGGCCTCGGACAGGGAAAAACTGTTTTTT
D: TRBD1
J: TRBJ1-4
V: TRBV20-1
size: -

CDR3: CSARDSGQGAVGELFF
DNA: TGCAGTGCTAGAGACTCGGGACAGGGGGCCGTCGGGGAGCTGTTTTTT
D: TRBD1
J: TRBJ2-2
V: TRBV20-1
size: many

CDR3: CASSPGLTTDTQYF
DNA: TGTGCCAGCTCGCCGGGACTCACCACAGATACGCAGTATTTT
D: -
J: TRBJ2-3
V: TRBV12-3/TRBV12-4
size: many

CDR3: CSARFQWSGELFF
DNA: TGCAGTGCTAGGTTTCAGTGGAGCGGGGAGCTGTTTTTT
D: -
J: TRBJ2-2
V: TRBV20-1
size: -

CDR3: CAISETGAVSGNTIYF
DNA: TGTGCCATCAGTGAGACAGGGGCCGTCTCTGGAAACACCATATATTTT
D: TRBD1
J: TRBJ1-3
V: TRBV10-3
size: many

CDR3: CASSLGTDSYNEQFF
DNA: TGTGCCAGCAGCCTCGGGACAGATTCCTACAATGAGCAGTTCTTC
D: TRBD1
J: TRBJ2-1
V: TRBV7-8
size: few

CDR3: CSARTRTGAYNEQFF
DNA: TGCAGTGCTAGGACTCGGACAGGGGCGTACAATGAGCAGTTCTTC
D: TRBD1
J: TRBJ2-1
V: TRBV20-1
size: many

CDR3: CASSFIGPTYEQYF
DNA: TGTGCCAGCAGCTTCATAGGGCCCACCTACGAGCAGTACTTC
D: -
J: TRBJ2-7
V: TRBV7-9
size: -

CDR3: CASSKYRSGQGVVNQPQHF
DNA: TGTGCCAGCAGTAAATACAGATCCGGACAGGGTGTAGTCAATCAGCCCCAGCATTTT
D: TRBD1
J: TRBJ1-5
V: TRBV6-1
size: few

CDR3: CASTPTGQGTNYGYTF
DNA: TGTGCCAGCACCCCAACCGGACAGGGTACTAACTATGGCTACACCTTC
D: TRBD1
J: TRBJ1-2
V: TRBV28
size: few

CDR3: CASSQGQGAPYEQYF
DNA: TGCGCCAGCAGCCAAGGACAGGGGGCACCCTACGAGCAGTACTTC
D: TRBD1
J: TRBJ2-7
V: TRBV4-3
size: -

CDR3: CASSDPESSYNSPLHF
DNA: TGTGCCAGCAGTGACCCTGAGAGCTCCTATAATTCACCCCTCCACTTT
D: -
J: TRBJ1-6
V: TRBV6-1
size: -

CDR3: CSERAGAGSEQFF
DNA: TGCAGCGAGAGAGCGGGGGCAGGAAGTGAGCAGTTCTTC
D: TRBD2
J: TRBJ2-1
V: TRBV29-1
size: -

CDR3: CASSDSTRALQYF
DNA: TGTGCCAGCAGTGACTCGACCAGGGCCCTTCAGTACTTC
D: -
J: TRBJ2-4
V: TRBV6-4
size: -

CDR3: CSASERGGSYNEQFF
DNA: TGCAGTGCATCGGAGCGGGGAGGGTCCTACAATGAGCAGTTCTTC
D: TRBD2
J: TRBJ2-1
V: TRBV20-1
size: many

CDR3: CASSAGTSYQETQYF
DNA: TGTGCCAGCAGCGCCGGGACCTCGTACCAAGAGACCCAGTACTTC
D: -
J: TRBJ2-5
V: TRBV12-3/TRBV12-4
size: -

CDR3: CASSQGGMGQETQYF
DNA: TGTGCCAGCAGCCAGGGGGGCATGGGCCAAGAGACCCAGTACTTC
D: -
J: TRBJ2-5
V: TRBV4-2
size: many

CDR3: CSARKVEDTQYF
DNA: TGCAGTGCTAGGAAAGTTGAAGATACGCAGTATTTT
D: -
J: TRBJ2-3
V: TRBV20-1
size: few

CDR3: CASSLTSGVTQADTQYF
DNA: TGTGCCAGCAGCCTGACTAGCGGGGTCACACAGGCAGATACGCAGTATTTT
D: TRBD2
J: TRBJ2-3
V: TRBV7-3
size: few

CDR3: CASSLAGAPTEAFF
DNA: TGTGCCAGCAGCTTAGCGGGGGCGCCCACTGAAGCTTTCTTT
D: -
J: TRBJ1-1
V: TRBV7-2
size: few

CDR3: CSAVEPYRGYGYTF
DNA: TGCAGTGCTGTTGAGCCTTACAGGGGCTATGGCTACACCTTC
D: TRBD1
J: TRBJ1-2
V: TRBV20-1
size: many

CDR3: CASSWGQESEQYF
DNA: TGTGCCAGCAGCTGGGGACAGGAAAGCGAGCAGTACTTC
D: TRBD1
J: TRBJ2-7
V: TRBV7-3
size: -

CDR3: CASSGTGRRELFF
DNA: TGTGCCAGCAGCGGGACAGGGAGGCGGGAGCTGTTTTTT
D: TRBD1
J: TRBJ2-2
V: TRBV5-6
size: -

CDR3: CASSVAGLETQYF
DNA: TGTGCCAGCAGCGTAGCGGGGTTAGAGACCCAGTACTTC
D: -
J: TRBJ2-5
V: TRBV9
size: -

CDR3: CSVVARSTSGANVLTF
DNA: TGCAGCGTTGTAGCCAGGTCGACCTCTGGGGCCAACGTCCTGACTTTC
D: -
J: TRBJ2-6
V: TRBV29-1
size: many

CDR3: CASSIGTGTYGYTF
DNA: TGTGCCAGTAGTATAGGGACAGGAACCTATGGCTACACCTTC
D: TRBD1
J: TRBJ1-2
V: TRBV19
size: few

CDR3: CASSYTGRYEQYF
DNA: TGTGCCAGCAGTTACACGGGGAGGTACGAGCAGTACTTC
D: -
J: TRBJ2-7
V: TRBV6-6
size: few

CDR3: CSARPLPSGGTDTQYF
DNA: TGCAGTGCTAGGCCCCTACCTAGCGGGGGCACAGATACGCAGTATTTT
D: TRBD2
J: TRBJ2-3
V: TRBV20-1
size: -

CDR3: CATSPGQVNTEAFF
DNA: TGTGCCACCAGCCCGGGACAGGTGAACACTGAAGCTTTCTTT
D: TRBD1
J: TRBJ1-1
V: TRBV15
size: many

CDR3: CASSSSDVTNYGYTF
DNA: TGTGCCAGCAGCTCCTCGGACGTCACTAACTATGGCTACACCTTC
D: -
J: TRBJ1-2
V: TRBV11-1
size: -

CDR3: CASSELEVGTETAEQFF
DNA: TGTGCCAGCAGTGAACTCGAGGTTGGGACCGAAACGGCTGAGCAGTTCTTC
D: -
J: TRBJ2-1
V: TRBV6-1
size: -

CDR3: CATRDRTGNEKLFF
DNA: TGTGCCACCAGGGATAGGACAGGCAATGAAAAACTGTTTTTT
D: TRBD1
J: TRBJ1-4
V: TRBV15
size: -

CDR3: CASSLGYGANVLTF
DNA: TGCGCCAGCAGCTTGGGGTATGGGGCCAACGTCCTGACTTTC
D: -
J: TRBJ2-6
V: TRBV5-1
size: -

CDR3: CSVEAPRGDEQFF
DNA: TGCAGCGTTGAAGCCCCCAGGGGGGATGAGCAGTTCTTC
D: -
J: TRBJ2-1
V: TRBV29-1
size: many

CDR3: CASSPRTGEGYTF
DNA: TGTGCCAGCAGCCCCCGGACAGGGGAAGGCTACACCTTC
D: TRBD1
J: TRBJ1-2
V: TRBV4-2
size: many

CDR3: CASRSRDRGTYEQYF
DNA: TGTGCCAGCAGATCCCGGGACAGGGGTACCTACGAGCAGTACTTC
D: TRBD1
J: TRBJ2-7
V: TRBV6-2/TRBV6-3
size: few

CDR3: CSARAGTGLSYNEQFF
DNA: TGCAGTGCTAGAGCGGGGACAGGGCTATCCTACAATGAGCAGTTCTTC
D: TRBD1
J: TRBJ2-1
V: TRBV20-1
size: few

CDR3: CASSVGGDNQPQHF
DNA: TGTGCCAGCAGCGTCGGAGGGGACAATCAGCCCCAGCATTTT
D: -
J: TRBJ1-5
V: TRBV9
size: few

CDR3: CASSRTITQYF
DNA: TGTGCCAGCAGCCGGACTATCACGCAGTATTTT
D: -
J: TRBJ2-3
V: TRBV7-9
size: few

CDR3: CSAQTTHLVRQFF
DNA: TGCAGTGCTCAGACCACCCACCTCGTGCGGCAGTTCTTC
D: -
J: TRBJ2-1
V: TRBV20-1
size: many

CDR3: CAWGDPTGSVHEQYF
DNA: TGTGCCTGGGGAGACCCAACAGGGTCTGTACACGAGCAGTACTTC
D: -
J: TRBJ2-7
V: TRBV30
size: -